Below, 20 T cell receptor beta chains from the same sample are listed, as sequenced in a study of shared clonotypes between healthy human individuals. Clones were read by immunoSEQ multiplex PCR, and TCRdb kept only the in-frame ones, dropping some. The data contain around 1.9 million clones, 85% to 95% of them seen just once; the ten biggest clones take up around 1.7%. Terminally differentiated effector memory CD45RA+ cells were left out of the naive CD8 fraction, which was CD45RO-negative and positively selected for CCR7. The sequenced material came from naive CD8+ T cells from PBMCs. The receptors shown here come from a man between 18 and 29 years old in good health. Some clones in this sample may be carry-over from other donors' samples.

This clone was found once. Other DNA sequences in this sample translate to the same CDR3. The chain couples TRBV27 to TRBJ2-1, with TRBD2 matching over 8 bases. The V and J ends lost 8 bases and 2 bases, in that order; junction bases with no gene match: 5. Looked up from germline, CDR1 is MNHEY and CDR2 is SMNVEV (reference sequence). This CDR3 contains 14 residues. Here the CDR3 DNA reads TGTGCCAGCTCGTTTAGCGGGGCCTACAATGAGCAGTTCTTC. Its protein is CASSFSGAYNEQFF.

The table lists this clone with a count of one. The chain has TRBV9 and TRBJ2-2, with D possibly TRBD2 on 5 matching bases. Germline V gene lookup returns CDR1 SGDLS and CDR2 YYNGEE. The CDR3 runs 13 residues. Trimming pared 4 bases from V and 6 bases from J, leaving 10 bases between. The CDR3 nucleotides read TGTGCCAGCAGCACTAGTGGTTCCGGGGAGCTGTTTTTT. This translates into CASSTSGSGELFF.

The CDR3 DNA is TGTGCCAGCAGTTTTACGGGGAGTTACTATGGCTACACCTTC. Translation: CASSFTGSYYGYTF. The chain joins TRBV28 to TRBJ1-2, with D unclear. CDR3 size: 14 residues. V was clipped by 3 bases and J by 3 bases, with 11 bases between them. Germline-derived CDR1 and CDR2 are MDHEN and SYDVKM.

The genes are TRBV27 and TRBJ1-2; D ambiguous. Germline V CDR1 and CDR2: MNHEY, SMNVEV (reference sequence). CDR3 length: 15 amino acids. Trimming removed 2 bases from V and 1 base from J, with 11 bases in between. The CDR3 region has the DNA TGTGCCAGCAGTTTAGGGCCTGCCCTTAACTATGGCTACACCTTC. Translated, it gives CASSLGPALNYGYTF.

This chain connects TRBV5-1 to TRBJ1-2; no definite D call. The germline V gene has CDR1 SGHRS and CDR2 YFSETQ. Trimming removed 0 bases from V and 4 bases from J, with 10 bases in between. This CDR3 is built from 14 residues. The CDR3 DNA reads as TGCGCCAGCAGCTTGGGGGCAGAACTCTATGGCTACACCTTC. It translates to CASSLGAELYGYTF.

The gene calls are TRBV29-1 and TRBJ1-5; possibly TRBD1 for D (5 bases). V was trimmed by 1 base and J by 11 bases, leaving 9 bases between them. This CDR3 has 11 residues. Looked up from germline, CDR1 is SQVTM and CDR2 is ANQGSEA. DNA of the CDR3: TGCAGCGTTGAAGCATGGGGGTCCCAGCATTTT. Residues: CSVEAWGSQHF.

This chain joins TRBV7-9 and TRBJ2-5, with D possibly being TRBD1 (6 bases). Germline CDR1 SEHNR, CDR2 FQNEAQ (reference sequence). This CDR3 region has 15 residues. Trimming took 5 bases from V and 5 from J, leaving 18 bases between them. For the CDR3, the DNA is TGTGCCAGCAGCAGAATACCCACAGGGCCGGAGACCCAGTACTTC. Its translation: CASSRIPTGPETQYF.

The V gene is TRBV5-4, the J gene TRBJ1-1; D possibly corresponds to TRBD1 (5 bases). This CDR3 has 16 amino acids. V shed 5 bases and J shed 0 bases, with 17 bases lying between them. The germline V gene encodes CDR1 SGHNT and CDR2 YYREEE (reference sequence). The CDR3 DNA follows: TGTGCCAGCAGAAACTCCCAGGGACTCCTGAACACTGAAGCTTTCTTT. Encoded protein: CASRNSQGLLNTEAFF.

As concerns this clone: Other DNA sequences within the sample encode an identical CDR3. The chain recombines TRBV28 with TRBJ1-5; TRBD1 matches at 8 bases. CDR1 and CDR2 (germline): MDHEN, SYDVKM. V lost 6 bases to trimming and J lost 1 base; unmatched junction nucleotides: 5. The CDR3 runs to 15 residues. The CDR3 DNA sequence: TGTGCCAGCAGCTACAGGGGGGAAAGCAATCAGCCCCAGCATTTT. Its translation: CASSYRGESNQPQHF.

This chain uses TRBV25-1 with TRBJ2-7; D is perhaps TRBD2 (6 bases). Trimming removed 6 bases from V and 3 bases from J, with 15 bases in between. This CDR3 has 14 amino acids. Germline V gives CDR1 MGHDK, CDR2 SYGVNS. The CDR3 DNA sequence: TGTGCCAGCAGGGAACTCCGGGAGTGCTACGAGCAGTACTTC. Its protein product is CASRELRECYEQYF.

The CDR3 here is CSVGLVGNREQYF. CDR3 in DNA: TGCAGCGTTGGCCTAGTGGGTAATCGCGAGCAGTACTTC. V gene TRBV29-1 combines with J gene TRBJ2-7; D is ambiguous. Germline V CDR1 and CDR2: SQVTM, ANQGSEA. The CDR3 covers 13 residues. Trimming took 4 bases from V and 6 from J, leaving 16 bases between them.

V usage is TRBV28 and J usage is TRBJ2-7; unclear D gene. The V gene lost 6 bases and the J gene lost 4 bases, with 16 bases spanning the gap. This CDR3 is built from 14 residues. Germline V lookup: CDR1 MDHEN, CDR2 SYDVKM. In DNA, the CDR3 is TGTGCCAGCAGCCATGCTCCTGGGTATTACGAGCAGTACTTC. Its protein product is CASSHAPGYYEQYF.

V is TRBV28 and J is TRBJ2-7; 8 bases map to TRBD2. The CDR3 extends over 15 amino acids. Trimming removed 6 bases from V and 3 bases from J; junction bases left unmatched: 10. Germline-derived CDR1 and CDR2 are MDHEN and SYDVKM. CDR3 region: CASSQSGSVFYEQYF. The CDR3 DNA is TGTGCCAGCAGCCAAAGCGGGAGCGTGTTCTACGAGCAGTACTTC.

The V gene is TRBV9, the J gene TRBJ2-6; D is unresolved. Trimming left V 4 bases short and J 0 bases short, with 11 bases between. CDR3 length equals 16 residues. CDR1 is SGDLS, CDR2 YYNGEE, per germline. DNA of the CDR3: TGTGCCAGCAGCCCCCGGTCTGACTCTGGGGCCAACGTCCTGACTTTC. The encoded protein is CASSPRSDSGANVLTF.

This chain links TRBV19 with TRBJ2-2; D gene unclear. CDR3 length equals 12 residues. CDR1 is LNHDA and CDR2 is SQIVND in the germline V gene (reference sequence). V was shortened by 6 bases and J by 4 bases, with 6 bases between the two germline ends. The CDR3 region has the DNA TGTGCCAGTAGCTCAGTCACCGGGGAGCTGTTTTTT. It yields the protein CASSSVTGELFF.

This chain uses TRBV19 with TRBJ2-2; D is ambiguous. CDR1 is LNHDA, CDR2 SQIVND, per germline (reference sequence). Deletions cut 5 bases from V and 0 bases from J, with 22 bases between. This CDR3 is 19 amino acids long. The CDR3 DNA follows: TGTGCCAGTAGTGAGCCCTTGAGGATTACAGTAACGAACACCGGGGAGCTGTTTTTT. This codes for CASSEPLRITVTNTGELFF. Supplemented by reference TRBV19 and TRBJ2-2, the full variable domain reads DGGITQSPKYLFRKEGQNVTLSCEQNLNHDAMYWYRQDPGQGLRLIYYSQIVNDFQKGDIAEGYSVSREKKESFPLTVTSAQKNPTAFYLCASSEPLRITVTNTGELFFGEGSRLTVL.

This rearrangement joins TRBV28 to TRBJ1-5; D is unclear. This CDR3 is built from 14 residues. Deletions cut 3 bases from V and 2 bases from J, with 8 bases between. Germline V gives CDR1 MDHEN, CDR2 SYDVKM. CDR3 in amino acids: CASSFSDGNQPQHF. CDR3 nucleotide sequence: TGTGCCAGCAGTTTTTCGGATGGCAATCAGCCCCAGCATTTT.

The chain employs TRBV7-9 and TRBJ2-1; perhaps TRBD2 as D (6 bases). The CDR3 length is 15 residues. Germline V gene data show CDR1 as SEHNR and CDR2 as FQNEAQ (reference sequence). Trimming took off 0 bases at V and 7 bases at J, with 13 bases between the two ends. The CDR3 spells CASSLALLATNEQFF. CDR3 nucleotide sequence: TGTGCCAGCAGCTTAGCCCTTCTAGCGACTAATGAGCAGTTCTTC.

This chain joins TRBV5-1 and TRBJ1-1; 7 nucleotides line up with TRBD1. This CDR3 spans 14 amino acids. CDR1 SGHRS and CDR2 YFSETQ come from the germline V gene. Losses at the gene ends were 2 bases for V and 3 bases for J; bases not matched to a gene: 4. The CDR3 protein is CASSFGRGHTEAFF. The CDR3, as DNA: TGCGCCAGCAGCTTCGGGAGGGGGCACACTGAAGCTTTCTTT.

Of note for this clone: Other DNA sequences of this sample code for an identical CDR3. This rearrangement joins TRBV13 to TRBJ1-2; tentative D call: TRBD1 (5 bases). Germline lookup yields CDR1 PRHDT and CDR2 FYEKMQ (reference sequence). V lost 3 bases and J 2 bases, leaving 7 bases between the germline ends. This CDR3 comprises 13 residues. The CDR3 DNA reads as TGTGCCAGCAGCTTGGGGGGGAACTATGGCTACACCTTC. Its translation is CASSLGGNYGYTF.